This is a list of T cell receptor beta chains from one sample in a study of PD-1 blockade in classical Hodgkin lymphoma. The assay was immunoSEQ multiplex PCR, and TCRdb's table has in-frame clones only and misses some. The table has about 98,000 clones, roughly 92% seen once. The input for sequencing was peripheral blood mononuclear cells (PBMCs), taken at baseline. The receptors shown here come from a human donor with classical Hodgkin lymphoma. The conserved cysteine and the conserved F or W are not part of the CDR3 here. Clone size is stated in some rows and not others, as once, few, many or a class when expanded.

v_gene,abundance,j_gene,CDR3aa
TRBV5-1,-,TRBJ2-5,ASSGVLTGAETQY
TRBV14,-,TRBJ2-7,ASRQGQSPYEQY
TRBV5-1,-,TRBJ1-5,ASSSQGNQPQH
TRBV5-6,-,TRBJ1-1,ASSLGPGVSNTEAF
TRBV6-1,-,TRBJ2-7,ASSDEGSTYEQY
TRBV30,-,TRBJ2-7,AGGRNQQY
TRBV19,-,TRBJ2-5,ASSSPGLATETQY
TRBV30,-,TRBJ2-1,AWTDGVINEQF
TRBV30,-,TRBJ1-2,AWGSEGGYT
TRBV6-5,-,TRBJ2-7,ASRREGGKRHEQY
TRBV27,-,TRBJ1-1,ASRTGKDTEAF
TRBV5-8,-,TRBJ2-2,ASSRGLAGVLGELF
TRBV6-5,-,TRBJ1-4,ASSYVGQPNEKLF
TRBV5-1,once,TRBJ2-5,ASSLPKETQY
TRBV6-6,-,TRBJ1-2,ASSYSEGRGDGYT
TRBV2,once,TRBJ2-1,ASRATRDSTQRQQF
TRBV6-1,-,TRBJ2-7,ASSEVIASYEQY
TRBV28,-,TRBJ2-7,ASIQGASGTYEQY
TRBV28,-,TRBJ1-1,ASRPGQGWAEAF
TRBV28,-,TRBJ2-7,ASARDALTYEQY
TRBV6-5,-,TRBJ2-2,ASSYSTGVTGELF
TRBV5-1,-,TRBJ1-2,ASRGTGLDRVFYGYT
TRBV4-2,-,TRBJ1-1,ASRKGQGNTEAF
TRBV5-1,-,TRBJ2-7,ASSLEGGTGSSYEQY
TRBV4-2,few,TRBJ1-1,ASSPWGGTEAF
TRBV13,-,TRBJ2-7,ASSPRGLAGGWSYEQY
TRBV29-1,-,TRBJ2-3,SVRGAYRPADTQY
TRBV27,-,TRBJ2-7,ASSSSYEQY
TRBV18,-,TRBJ1-2,ASSPVDWSVPSFYGYT
TRBV28,-,TRBJ1-2,ASSPGTGDKNYGYT
TRBV13,-,TRBJ2-1,ASSLAISGRARSEQF
TRBV4-1,-,TRBJ2-3,ASSQDNRGGTDTQY
TRBV23-1,-,TRBJ2-7,ASSHPGEPVGTYEQY
TRBV7-6,-,TRBJ1-3,ASRSGQGNTIY
TRBV29-1,-,TRBJ2-7,SGGEGEFYEQY
TRBV18,-,TRBJ2-3,ASSPPAADTQY
TRBV7-9,-,TRBJ1-2,ASNLQGASYGYT
TRBV11-2,-,TRBJ1-4,ASSSGRPRGEKLF
TRBV6-5,-,TRBJ1-1,ASSYRGQGVSEAF
TRBV28,-,TRBJ1-2,ASITLVGGHGYT
TRBV23-1,-,TRBJ2-7,ASSQSLPGLAGTYEQY
TRBV10-3,-,TRBJ1-2,AISESIYGADYGYT
TRBV28,-,TRBJ2-1,ASSETGTGGRTGRNEQF
TRBV30,-,TRBJ1-4,AWSRGSNEKLF
TRBV5-4,-,TRBJ2-1,ASSLGPGRDHNEQF
TRBV28,-,TRBJ1-5,ASKVGGLVQPQH
TRBV11-2,-,TRBJ2-5,ASSFERDRTQY
TRBV7-9,-,TRBJ2-7,ASSLGTADQEQY
TRBV28,once,TRBJ1-2,ASSFVDSYGYT
TRBV18,-,TRBJ2-3,ASSPDWGGPDTQY
TRBV28,-,TRBJ2-7,ASSSIREGLTWYEQY
TRBV27,-,TRBJ2-1,ASSHLGLAGNNEQF
TRBV30,-,TRBJ2-7,AWSLWGEQY
TRBV30,-,TRBJ1-5,AWSAGQSGNQPQH
TRBV2,once,TRBJ1-5,ASSWDRGLGQPQH